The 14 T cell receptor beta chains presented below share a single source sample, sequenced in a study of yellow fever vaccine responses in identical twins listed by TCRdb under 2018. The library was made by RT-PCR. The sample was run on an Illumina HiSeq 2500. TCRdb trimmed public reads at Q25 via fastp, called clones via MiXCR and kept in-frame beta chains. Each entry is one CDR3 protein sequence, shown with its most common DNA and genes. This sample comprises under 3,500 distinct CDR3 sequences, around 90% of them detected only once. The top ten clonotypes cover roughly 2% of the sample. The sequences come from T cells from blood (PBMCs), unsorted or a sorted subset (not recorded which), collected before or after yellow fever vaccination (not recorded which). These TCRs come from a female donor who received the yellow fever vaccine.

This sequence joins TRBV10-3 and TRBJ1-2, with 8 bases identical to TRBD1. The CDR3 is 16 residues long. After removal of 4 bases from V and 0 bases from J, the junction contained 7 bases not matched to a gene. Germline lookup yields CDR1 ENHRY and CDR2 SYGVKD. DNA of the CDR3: TGTGCCATCAGTGGGGACAGGAACGCAGCTAACTATGGCTACACCTTC. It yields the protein CAISGDRNAANYGYTF.

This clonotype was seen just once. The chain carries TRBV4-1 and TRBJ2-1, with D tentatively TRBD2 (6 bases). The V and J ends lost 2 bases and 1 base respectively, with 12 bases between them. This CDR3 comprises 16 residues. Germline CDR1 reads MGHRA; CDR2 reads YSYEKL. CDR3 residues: CASSQSTSLSYNEQFF. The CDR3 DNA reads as TGCGCCAGCAGCCAATCGACTAGTTTGTCCTACAATGAGCAGTTCTTC.

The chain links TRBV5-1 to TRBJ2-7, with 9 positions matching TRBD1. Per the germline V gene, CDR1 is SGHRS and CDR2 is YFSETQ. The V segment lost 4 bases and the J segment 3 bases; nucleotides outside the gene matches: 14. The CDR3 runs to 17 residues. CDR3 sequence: CASSKTPSGQGDYEQYF. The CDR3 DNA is TGCGCCAGCAGCAAAACCCCTTCGGGACAGGGAGACTACGAGCAGTACTTC.

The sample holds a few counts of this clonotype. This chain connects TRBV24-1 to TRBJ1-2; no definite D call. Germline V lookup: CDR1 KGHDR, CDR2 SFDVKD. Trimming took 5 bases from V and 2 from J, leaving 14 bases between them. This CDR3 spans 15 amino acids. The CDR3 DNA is TGTGCCACCAGTGGAGGGCAGGAGTCGAACTATGGCTACACCTTC. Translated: CATSGGQESNYGYTF.

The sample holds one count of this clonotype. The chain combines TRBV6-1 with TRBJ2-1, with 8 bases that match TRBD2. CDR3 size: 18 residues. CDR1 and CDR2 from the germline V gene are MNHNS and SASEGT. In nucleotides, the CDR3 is TGTGCGAGGCAGGCGGCGACTAGCGATATATCTAGGAACAATGAGCAGTTCTTC. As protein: CARQAATSDISRNNEQFF.

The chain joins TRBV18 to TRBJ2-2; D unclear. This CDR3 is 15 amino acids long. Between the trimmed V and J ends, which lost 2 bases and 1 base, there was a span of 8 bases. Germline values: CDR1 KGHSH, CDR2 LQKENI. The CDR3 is CASSPSRQNTGELFF. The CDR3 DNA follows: TGTGCCAGCTCACCAAGCAGGCAGAACACCGGGGAGCTGTTTTTT.

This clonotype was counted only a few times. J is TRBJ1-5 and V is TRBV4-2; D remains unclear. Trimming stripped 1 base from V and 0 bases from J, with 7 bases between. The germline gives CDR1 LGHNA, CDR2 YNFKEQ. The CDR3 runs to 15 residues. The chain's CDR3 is CASSQALYSNQPQHF. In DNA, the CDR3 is TGTGCCAGCAGCCAAGCCTTGTATAGCAATCAGCCCCAGCATTTT.

The CDR3 loop is CASSRRRGLSLTNEKLFF. CDR3 nucleotides: TGTGCCAGCAGCCGTCGGCGGGGCTTGAGTCTAACTAATGAAAAACTGTTTTTT. V is TRBV14 and J is TRBJ1-4; tentatively, D is TRBD1 (5 bases). The CDR3 length is 18 residues. Germline-derived CDR1 and CDR2 are SGHDN and FVKESK. Trimming took off 4 bases at V and 1 base at J, with 19 bases between the two ends.

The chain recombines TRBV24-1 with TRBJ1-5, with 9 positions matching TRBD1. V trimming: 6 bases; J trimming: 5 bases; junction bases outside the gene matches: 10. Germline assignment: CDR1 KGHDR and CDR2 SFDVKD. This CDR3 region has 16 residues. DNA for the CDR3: TGTGCCACCAGTCGACAGGGGGATCCCCCCGATCAGCCCCAGCATTTT. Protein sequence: CATSRQGDPPDQPQHF.

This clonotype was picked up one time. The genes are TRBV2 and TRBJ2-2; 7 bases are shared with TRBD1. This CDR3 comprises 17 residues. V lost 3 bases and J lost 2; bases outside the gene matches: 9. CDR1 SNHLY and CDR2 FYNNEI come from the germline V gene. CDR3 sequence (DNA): TGTGCCAGCAGTGAGGCCTGGACAGGTCAAAACACCGGGGAGCTGTTTTTT. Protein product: CASSEAWTGQNTGELFF.

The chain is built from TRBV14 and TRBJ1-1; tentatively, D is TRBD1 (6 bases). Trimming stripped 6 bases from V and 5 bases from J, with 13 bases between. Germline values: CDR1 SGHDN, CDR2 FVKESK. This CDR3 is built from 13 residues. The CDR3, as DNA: TGTGCCAGCAGAACCGCAGGGGTGACTGAAGCTTTCTTT. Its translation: CASRTAGVTEAFF.

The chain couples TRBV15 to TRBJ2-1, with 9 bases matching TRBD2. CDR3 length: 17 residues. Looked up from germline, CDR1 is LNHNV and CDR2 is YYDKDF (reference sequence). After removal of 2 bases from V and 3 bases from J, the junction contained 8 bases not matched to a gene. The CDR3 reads CATSRPPSGTLYNEQFF. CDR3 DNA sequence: TGTGCCACCAGCAGACCTCCTAGCGGGACTCTCTACAATGAGCAGTTCTTC.

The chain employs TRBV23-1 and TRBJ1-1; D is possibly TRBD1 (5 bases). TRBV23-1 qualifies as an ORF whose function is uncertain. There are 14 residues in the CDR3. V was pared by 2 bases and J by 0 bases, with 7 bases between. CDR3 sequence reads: CASSQRGLNTEAFF. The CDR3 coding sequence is TGCGCCAGCAGTCAAAGGGGTCTGAACACTGAAGCTTTCTTT.

CDR3 DNA sequence: TGCAGCGTTGAAAATAGCTACGAGCAGTACTTC. Its translation is CSVENSYEQYF. The chain recombines TRBV29-1 with TRBJ2-7, with D unresolved. The germline V gene encodes CDR1 SQVTM and CDR2 ANQGSEA. The CDR3 runs to 11 residues. V lost 2 bases to trimming and J lost 3 bases, with 5 bases between them.